This TCR beta chain was sequenced in a study of blood T cell repertoires in COVID-19. Across the whole study: From the United States, Italy and Spain came samples of acute and convalescent COVID-19. T cells, B-cell-depleted T cells, or PBMCs provided the cDNA or gDNA that served as material.

The trim removed 5 bases at V and 4 bases at J, leaving 5 bases unmatched. The CDR3 has 14 amino acids. Germline V gene data show CDR1 as MNHEY and CDR2 as SVGEGT. Authors' methods: Reference gene primers were amplified, and this amplification served to estimate nucleated cell counts. Method: immunoSEQ multiplex PCR; TCRdb's copy keeps in-frame clones and lacks some. V and J calls and clone size are given by that table; D and trimming were obtained from the DNA. Among 15,000 to 20,000 clones listed, 78% were seen once. The receptor's source is a man aged 55 to 70 with active or convalescent COVID-19. The sequenced material came from peripheral blood. The chain joins TRBV6-2 or TRBV6-3 to TRBJ1-2, with 9 bases lining up with TRBD1. This chain's CDR3 is CASSTGGQGYGYTF. The CDR3 DNA sequence: TGTGCCAGCAGTACCGGGGGACAGGGCTATGGCTACACCTTC.